These T cell receptor beta chains were read from a single sample in a study of cytomegalovirus exposure and HLA in healthy donors. Data came from immunoSEQ multiplex PCR; TCRdb stores just in-frame clones and leaves some out. The ten top clones account for around 1.2%, within a sample of about 160,000 clones. The specimen sequenced was PBMCs. The receptor set was obtained from a woman aged 60-75 years in good health and CMV-seronegative. Each CDR3 is given with its conserved first and last residue. The D gene is left open where the match is weak.

v_gene	j_gene	len	d_gene	CDR3nt	CDR3aa
TRBV5-6	TRBJ2-5	14	.	TGTGCCAGCAGCCCAACCGGGACAAAAGAGACCCAGTACTTC	CASSPTGTKETQYF
TRBV7-3	TRBJ2-1	16	.	TGTGCCAGCAGCTTAACTTCTAGCGTAACCTACAATGAGCAGTTCTTC	CASSLTSSVTYNEQFF
TRBV18	TRBJ1-5	14	.	TGTGCCAGCTCACGGGGGGACGGCAATCAGCCCCAGCATTTT	CASSRGDGNQPQHF
TRBV7-8	TRBJ2-4	17	TRBD1	TGTGCCAGCAGCTTAGGGCAGGGGGCAATAGCCAAAAACATTCAGTACTTC	CASSLGQGAIAKNIQYF
TRBV11-2	TRBJ2-7	13	.	TGTGCCAGCAGCAGACAGGACTCCTACGAGCAGTACTTC	CASSRQDSYEQYF
TRBV7-8	TRBJ1-1	16	.	TGTGCCAGCAGCTTAACCTTCACCAACAGGGTTACTGAAGCTTTCTTT	CASSLTFTNRVTEAFF
TRBV2	TRBJ2-7	14	.	TGTGCCAGCAGTGACGGGACAAGCTCCTACGAGCAGTACTTC	CASSDGTSSYEQYF
TRBV6-5	TRBJ1-1	14	.	TGTGCCAGCAGTTGGGTAGGGGTGAACACTGAAGCTTTCTTT	CASSWVGVNTEAFF
TRBV6-5	TRBJ2-1	14	TRBD1	TGTGCCAGCAGACTGGGACAGGCCTACAATGAGCAGTTCTTC	CASRLGQAYNEQFF
TRBV7-9	TRBJ1-1	12	.	TGTGCCAGCAGCCTCGACGGGACTGAAGCTTTCTTT	CASSLDGTEAFF
TRBV20-1	TRBJ2-1	11	TRBD2	TGCAGTGCCCTCGAGCGGGGCCCCCAGTTCTTC	CSALERGPQFF
TRBV15	TRBJ2-7	15	.	TGTGCCACCAGCGAGTATGGGTGGAGCGGATACGAGCAGTACTTC	CATSEYGWSGYEQYF
TRBV7-3	TRBJ2-1	15	.	TGTGCCAGCAGTATGGGGGCGAGCTCCTACAATGAGCAGTTCTTC	CASSMGASSYNEQFF
TRBV12-5	TRBJ2-2	19	TRBD2	TGTGCTAGCGCCAGGACCGGGACTAGCGGGAGGCCGAACACCGGGGAGCTGTTTTTT	CASARTGTSGRPNTGELFF
TRBV12-5	TRBJ2-7	14	TRBD1	TGTGCTAGTGGCCCGAGAGGGGGCGGTTACGAGCAGTACTTC	CASGPRGGGYEQYF
TRBV20-1	TRBJ1-2	10	.	TGCAGTGCTAGAGATAGCCCGGGGACCTTC	CSARDSPGTF
TRBV2	TRBJ1-1	14	TRBD1	TGTGCCAGCAGTGAGGACAGGACAGGCGCTGAAGCTTTCTTT	CASSEDRTGAEAFF
TRBV7-3	TRBJ2-2	13	.	TGTGCCAGCAGCCCCCGTAACAGCGGGGAGCTGTTTTTT	CASSPRNSGELFF
TRBV6-5	TRBJ2-7	15	.	TGTGCCAGCAGGATTGGGGGGGCAAAACCCTACGAGCAGTACTTC	CASRIGGAKPYEQYF
TRBV2	TRBJ1-6	16	TRBD1	TGTGCCAGCAGGACCTTGCTAGGACAGGGTAATTCACCCCTCCACTTT	CASRTLLGQGNSPLHF
TRBV2	TRBJ1-5	13	TRBD1	TGTGCCAGCAGTGGGTGGGACAGGGAGCCCCAGCATTTT	CASSGWDREPQHF
TRBV30	TRBJ1-6	13	.	TGTGCCTGGGGACTAGTTTATAATTCACCCCTCCACTTT	CAWGLVYNSPLHF
TRBV5-1	TRBJ1-1	14	TRBD1	TGCGCCAGCAGCTCGGGACAGCCCAACACTGAAGCTTTCTTT	CASSSGQPNTEAFF
TRBV2	TRBJ1-5	13	.	TGTGCCAGCAGCGGGGGAGATGGGCGGCCCCAGCATTTT	CASSGGDGRPQHF
TRBV27	TRBJ1-1	13	.	TGTGCCAGCAACTATAGGGGGGGCACTGAAGCTTTCTTT	CASNYRGGTEAFF
TRBV5-1	TRBJ2-3	15	.	TGCGCCAGCAGTTATGACGGGATCTACACAGATACGCAGTATTTT	CASSYDGIYTDTQYF
TRBV5-1	TRBJ1-2	13	.	TGCGCCAGCAGCTTGTTAGTCGGTTATGGCTACACCTTC	CASSLLVGYGYTF
TRBV7-6	TRBJ1-4	15	.	TGTGCCAGCAGCCAACGACAGGCTCTGAATGAAAAACTGTTTTTT	CASSQRQALNEKLFF
TRBV19	TRBJ1-1	12	TRBD1	TGTGCCAGGCGGACAGGTGGCACTGAAGCTTTCTTT	CARRTGGTEAFF
TRBV19	TRBJ1-5	13	TRBD1	TGTGCCAGTACAGGGACAGGGTTTCAGCCCCAGCATTTT	CASTGTGFQPQHF
TRBV5-1	TRBJ2-1	16	TRBD2	TGCGCCAGCAGCATTCAACTAGCGGGGGGTCGGGGTGAGCAGTTCTTC	CASSIQLAGGRGEQFF
TRBV9	TRBJ1-1	15	.	TGTGCCAGCAGCGTAGTCGCGGTGGGGAACACTGAAGCTTTCTTT	CASSVVAVGNTEAFF
TRBV9	TRBJ2-2	18	TRBD1	TGTGCCAGCAGCGTACGGGCAGGGGGTGGTTCTGGAACCGGGGAGCTGTTTTTT	CASSVRAGGGSGTGELFF
TRBV18	TRBJ2-6	18	.	TGTGCCAGCCCTACCTCGACAGTTCCCAACTCTGGGGCCAACGTCCTGACTTTC	CASPTSTVPNSGANVLTF
TRBV11-3	TRBJ2-1	14	.	TGTGCCAGCAGCTCTGACTCCTTCTACAATGAGCAGTTCTTC	CASSSDSFYNEQFF
TRBV12-5	TRBJ1-3	18	TRBD1	TGTGCTAGTGGTTTGGTAGTCCCGACAGGGTTCTCTGGAAACACCATATATTTT	CASGLVVPTGFSGNTIYF
TRBV5-6	TRBJ1-1	15	.	TGTGCCAGCAGCCGGGTCGTTGAGTTCGACACTGAAGCTTTCTTT	CASSRVVEFDTEAFF
TRBV5-6	TRBJ2-7	14	.	TGTGCCAGCAGCTTGGCAGGGGATGGGTACGAGCAGTACTTC	CASSLAGDGYEQYF
TRBV5-4	TRBJ2-5	14	TRBD1	TGTGCCAGCAGCAGGAGACAGGGACAAGAGACCCAGTACTTC	CASSRRQGQETQYF
TRBV27	TRBJ2-2	15	TRBD1	TGTGCCAGCAGCCCAGGGGGCCGAGACACCGGGGAGCTGTTTTTT	CASSPGGRDTGELFF
TRBV5-1	TRBJ2-5	15	.	TGCGCCAGCAGCCCGGAGACAGGATTACAAGAGACCCAGTACTTC	CASSPETGLQETQYF
TRBV6-5	TRBJ1-2	13	.	TGTGCCAGCAGTTACGCGCAGGGCCATGGCTACACCTTC	CASSYAQGHGYTF
TRBV6-4	TRBJ1-5	18	TRBD1	TGTGCCAGCAGTGAAAGCTATGCGGGACAGGGGGTCAATCAGCCCCAGCATTTT	CASSESYAGQGVNQPQHF
TRBV5-8	TRBJ1-3	13	.	TGTGCCAGCAGCTTCAGGGCTGGAAACACCATATATTTT	CASSFRAGNTIYF
TRBV13	TRBJ2-3	15	.	TGTGCCAGCAGCTTAGGCCGGGGGGCCATAGATACGCAGTATTTT	CASSLGRGAIDTQYF
TRBV5-1	TRBJ2-5	11	.	TGCGCCAGCAGCTTAGAGGAGACCCAGTACTTC	CASSLEETQYF
TRBV27	TRBJ1-1	14	TRBD1	TGTGCCAGCAGTTTAGAGGGGGCTGGGGCTGAAGCTTTCTTT	CASSLEGAGAEAFF
TRBV5-1	TRBJ2-1	15	TRBD2	TGCGCCAGCAGCTTGGTGCTAGCGGGAGGGTATGAGCAGTTCTTC	CASSLVLAGGYEQFF